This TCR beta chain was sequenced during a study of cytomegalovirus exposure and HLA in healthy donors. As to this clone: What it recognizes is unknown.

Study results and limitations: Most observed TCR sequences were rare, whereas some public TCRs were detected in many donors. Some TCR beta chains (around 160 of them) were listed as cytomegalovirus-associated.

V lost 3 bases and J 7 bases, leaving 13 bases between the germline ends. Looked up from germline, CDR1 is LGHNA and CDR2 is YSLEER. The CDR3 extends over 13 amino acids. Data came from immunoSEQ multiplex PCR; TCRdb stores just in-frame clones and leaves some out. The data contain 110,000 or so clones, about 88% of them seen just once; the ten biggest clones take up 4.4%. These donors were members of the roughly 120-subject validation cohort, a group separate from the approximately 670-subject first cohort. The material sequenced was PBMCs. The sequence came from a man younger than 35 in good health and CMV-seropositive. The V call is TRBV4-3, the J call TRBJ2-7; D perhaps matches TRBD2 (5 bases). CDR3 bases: TGCGCCAGCAGCCAGGACTTAGAGCGGGAGCAGTACTTC. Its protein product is CASSQDLEREQYF.